This is a list of T cell receptor beta chains from one sample in a study of blood T cell repertoires in COVID-19. Only in-frame clones appear in the TCRdb table, and some are missing; sequencing was by immunoSEQ multiplex PCR. The table lists roughly 200,000 clones, around 85% of them singletons. Sample: PBMCs or T cells enriched from blood (not recorded which). The receptors here all came from a middle-aged man who had recovered from COVID-19. CDR3s include the opening cysteine and the closing phenylalanine or tryptophan. The D gene is left open where the match is weak. Part of the rows lack a size; the others show once, few, many or a class for expanded clones.

D,V,size,J,length,DNA,CDR3
TRBD1,TRBV5-1,-,TRBJ2-3,15,TGCGCCAGCAGCTCGACAGGGTATTACACAGATACGCAGTATTTT,CASSSTGYYTDTQYF
-,TRBV2,-,TRBJ1-2,12,TGTGCCAGCAGTCGCTGGGGCGATGGCTACACCTTC,CASSRWGDGYTF
-,TRBV3-1/TRBV3-2,-,TRBJ1-3,15,TGTGCCAGCAGCCAATCCGTCGTCCGGGGAAACACCATATATTTT,CASSQSVVRGNTIYF
TRBD2,TRBV7-8,-,TRBJ2-3,15,TGTGCCAGCAGCTTGGAGCGGGGGGACACAGATACGCAGTATTTT,CASSLERGDTDTQYF
-,TRBV12-3/TRBV12-4,few,TRBJ1-5,13,TGTGCCAGCAGTCCCGACAGGCTGCAGCCCCAGCATTTT,CASSPDRLQPQHF
-,TRBV10-1,-,TRBJ1-2,13,TGCGCCAGCAGTGAGTCCCCCAGGGCTGGCTACACCTTC,CASSESPRAGYTF
-,TRBV10-3,-,TRBJ1-2,13,TGTGCCATCAGTGAGTGGCCGGGAGGAGGCTACACCTTC,CAISEWPGGGYTF
TRBD2,TRBV9,-,TRBJ2-1,15,TGTGCCAGCAGCCAGGGACTAGCGAGTTACAATGAGCAGTTCTTC,CASSQGLASYNEQFF
-,TRBV11-2,-,TRBJ1-1,13,TGTGCCAGCACCTTGGGGGGGCAGGGTGAAGCTTTCTTT,CASTLGGQGEAFF
-,TRBV6-1,-,TRBJ1-2,14,TGTGCCAGCAGTGAAGTCTCGGGAGACTATGGCTACACCTTC,CASSEVSGDYGYTF
-,TRBV5-1,-,TRBJ1-1,15,TGCGCCAGCAGCTTCATCGGGGGGCAGAACACTGAAGCTTTCTTT,CASSFIGGQNTEAFF